The sequence of this T cell receptor (beta chain) was determined in a study of technical replicates of blood from a few donors. The CDR3 extends over 15 amino acids. Germline values: CDR1 GTSNPN, CDR2 SVGIG (reference sequence). With V trimmed by 0 bases and J by 8 bases, 10 bases remained unmatched. With respect to this clone: The same CDR3 also results from other DNA sequences found in this sample.

Repertoires were generated with immunoSEQ multiplex PCR, while TCRdb's copy carries only in-frame clones and drops some. Of roughly 13,000 clones detected, approximately 80% appear once; the ten largest clones hold about 11%. This receptor was taken from a human donor in good health. The V and J genes are TRBV30 and TRBJ2-1; 7 positions agree with TRBD2. Sequencing was performed on PBMCs. This CDR3 reads CAWSVRGGSSDEQFF. CDR3 DNA: TGTGCCTGGAGTGTACGGGGCGGGAGTTCTGATGAGCAGTTCTTC.